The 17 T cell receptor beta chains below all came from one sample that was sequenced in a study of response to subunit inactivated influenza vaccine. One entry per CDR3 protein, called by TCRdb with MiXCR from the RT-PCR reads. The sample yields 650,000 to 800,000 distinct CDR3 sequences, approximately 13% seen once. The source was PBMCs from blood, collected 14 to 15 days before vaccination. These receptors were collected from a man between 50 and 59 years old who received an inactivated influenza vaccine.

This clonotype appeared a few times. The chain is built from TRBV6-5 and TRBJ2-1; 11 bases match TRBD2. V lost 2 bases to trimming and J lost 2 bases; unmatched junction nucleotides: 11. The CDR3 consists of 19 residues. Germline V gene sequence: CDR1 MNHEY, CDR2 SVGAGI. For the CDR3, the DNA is TGTGCCAGCAGTTACCCCTTTCCGACTAGCGGGACTACCTACAATGAGCAGTTCTTC. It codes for CASSYPFPTSGTTYNEQFF.

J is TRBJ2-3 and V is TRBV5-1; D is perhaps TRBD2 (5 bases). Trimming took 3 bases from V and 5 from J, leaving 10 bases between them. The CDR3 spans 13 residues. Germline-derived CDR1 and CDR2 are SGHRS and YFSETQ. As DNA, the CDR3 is TGCGCCAGCAGCTCAAGACGGGGAGATACGCAGTATTTT. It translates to CASSSRRGDTQYF.

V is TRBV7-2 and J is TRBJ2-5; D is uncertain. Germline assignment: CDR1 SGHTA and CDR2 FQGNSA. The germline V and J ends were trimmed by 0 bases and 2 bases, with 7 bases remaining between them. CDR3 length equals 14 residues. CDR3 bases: TGTGCCAGCAGCTTAGCCCCTATTCAAGAGACCCAGTACTTC. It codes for CASSLAPIQETQYF. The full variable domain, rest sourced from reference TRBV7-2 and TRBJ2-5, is GAGVSQSPSNKVTEKGKDVELRCDPISGHTALYWYRQSLGQGLEFLIYFQGNSAPDKSGLPSDRFSAERTGGSVSTLTIQRTQQEDSAVYLCASSLAPIQETQYFGPGTRLLVL.

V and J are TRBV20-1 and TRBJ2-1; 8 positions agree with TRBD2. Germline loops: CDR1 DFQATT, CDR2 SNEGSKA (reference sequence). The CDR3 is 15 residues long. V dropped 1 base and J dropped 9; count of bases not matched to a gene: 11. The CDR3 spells CSARANRGGPVEQFF. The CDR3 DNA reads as TGCAGTGCTAGAGCGAATCGGGGGGGCCCGGTTGAGCAGTTCTTC.

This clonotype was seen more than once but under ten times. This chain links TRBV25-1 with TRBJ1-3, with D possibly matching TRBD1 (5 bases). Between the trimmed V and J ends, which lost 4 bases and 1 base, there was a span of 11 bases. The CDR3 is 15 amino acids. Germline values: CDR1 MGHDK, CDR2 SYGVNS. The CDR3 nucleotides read TGTGCCAGCAGTGTAGCAGGGCCTTCTGGAAACACCATATATTTT. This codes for CASSVAGPSGNTIYF.

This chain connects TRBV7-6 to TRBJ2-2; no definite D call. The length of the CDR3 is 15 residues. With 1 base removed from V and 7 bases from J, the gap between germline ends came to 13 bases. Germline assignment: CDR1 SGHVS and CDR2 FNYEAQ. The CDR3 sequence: CASSLVLRGGGELFF. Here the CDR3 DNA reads TGTGCCAGCAGCTTAGTCCTCCGTGGTGGCGGGGAGCTGTTTTTT.

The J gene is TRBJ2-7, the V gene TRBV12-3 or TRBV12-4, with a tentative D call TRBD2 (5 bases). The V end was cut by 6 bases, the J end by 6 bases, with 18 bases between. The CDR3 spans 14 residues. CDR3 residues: CASSGWENGSEQYF. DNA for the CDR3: TGTGCCAGCAGCGGTTGGGAGAATGGATCCGAGCAGTACTTC.

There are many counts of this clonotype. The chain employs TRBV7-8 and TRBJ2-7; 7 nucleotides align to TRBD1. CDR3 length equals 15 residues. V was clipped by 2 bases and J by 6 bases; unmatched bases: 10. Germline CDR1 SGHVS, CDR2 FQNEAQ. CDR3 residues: CASSLTAGGLGEQYF. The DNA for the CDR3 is TGTGCCAGCAGCTTAACGGCAGGGGGATTGGGCGAGCAGTACTTC.

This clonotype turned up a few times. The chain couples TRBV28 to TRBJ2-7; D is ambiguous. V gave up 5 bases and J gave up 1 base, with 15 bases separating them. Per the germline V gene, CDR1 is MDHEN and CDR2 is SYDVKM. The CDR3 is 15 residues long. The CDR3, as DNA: TGTGCCAGCAGTGCCGAGACCCTAGGGTCCTACGAGCAGTACTTC. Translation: CASSAETLGSYEQYF.

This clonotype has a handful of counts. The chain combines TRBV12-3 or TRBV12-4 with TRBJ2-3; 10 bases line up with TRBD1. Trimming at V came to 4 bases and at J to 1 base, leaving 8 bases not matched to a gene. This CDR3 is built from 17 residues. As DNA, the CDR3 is TGTGCCAGCAGTTCCCGCCTAGGGACAGGGGGCACAGATACGCAGTATTTT. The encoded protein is CASSSRLGTGGTDTQYF.

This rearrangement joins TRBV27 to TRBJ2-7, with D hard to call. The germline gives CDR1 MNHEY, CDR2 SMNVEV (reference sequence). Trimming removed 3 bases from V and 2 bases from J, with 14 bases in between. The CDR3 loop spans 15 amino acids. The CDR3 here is CASSFGSSGPYEQYF. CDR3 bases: TGTGCCAGCAGTTTCGGATCGTCAGGTCCCTACGAGCAGTACTTC.

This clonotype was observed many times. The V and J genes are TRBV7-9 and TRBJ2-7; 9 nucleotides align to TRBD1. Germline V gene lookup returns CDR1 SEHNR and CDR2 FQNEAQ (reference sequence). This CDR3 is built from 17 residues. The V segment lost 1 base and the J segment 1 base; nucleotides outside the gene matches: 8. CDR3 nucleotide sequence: TGTGCCAGCAGCTTAGTTTTCCGGGACAGGGAGTCCTACGAGCAGTACTTC. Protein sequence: CASSLVFRDRESYEQYF.

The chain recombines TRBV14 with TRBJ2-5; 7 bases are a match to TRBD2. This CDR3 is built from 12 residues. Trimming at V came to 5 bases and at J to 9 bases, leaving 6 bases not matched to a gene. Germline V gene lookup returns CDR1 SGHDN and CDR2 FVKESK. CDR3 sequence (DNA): TGTGCCAGCAGCTTACGACGGGGGGCCCAGTACTTC. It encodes CASSLRRGAQYF.

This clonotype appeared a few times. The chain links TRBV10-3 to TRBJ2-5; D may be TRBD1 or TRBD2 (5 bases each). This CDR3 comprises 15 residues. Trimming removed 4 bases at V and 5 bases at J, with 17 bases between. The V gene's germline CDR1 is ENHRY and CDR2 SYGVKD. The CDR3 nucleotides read TGTGCCATCAGTGGAGGGACCCAAGAGGGGGAGACCCAGTACTTC. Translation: CAISGGTQEGETQYF.

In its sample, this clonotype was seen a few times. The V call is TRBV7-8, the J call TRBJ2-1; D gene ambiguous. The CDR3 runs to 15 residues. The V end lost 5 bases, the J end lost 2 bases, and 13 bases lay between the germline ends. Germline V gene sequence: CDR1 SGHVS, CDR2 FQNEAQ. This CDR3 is CASSSIRTPYNEQFF. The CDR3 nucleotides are TGTGCCAGCAGCAGTATTAGAACGCCCTACAATGAGCAGTTCTTC. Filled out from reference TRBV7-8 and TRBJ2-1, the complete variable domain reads GAGVSQSPRYKVAKRGQDVALRCDPISGHVSLFWYQQALGQGPEFLTYFQNEAQLDKSGLPSDRFFAERPEGSVSTLKIQRTQQEDSAVYLCASSSIRTPYNEQFFGPGTRLTVL.

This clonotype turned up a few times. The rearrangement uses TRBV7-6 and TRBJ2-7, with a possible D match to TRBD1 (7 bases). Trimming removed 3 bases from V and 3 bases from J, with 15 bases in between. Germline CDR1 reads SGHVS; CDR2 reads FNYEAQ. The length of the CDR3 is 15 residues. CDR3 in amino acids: CASSFGGSGGYEQYF. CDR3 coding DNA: TGTGCCAGCAGCTTCGGGGGCTCAGGGGGCTACGAGCAGTACTTC. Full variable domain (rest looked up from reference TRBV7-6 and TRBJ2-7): GAGVSQSPRYKVTKRGQDVALRCDPISGHVSLYWYRQALGQGPEFLTYFNYEAQQDKSGLPNDRFSAERPEGSISTLTIQRTEQRDSAMYRCASSFGGSGGYEQYFGPGTRLTVT.

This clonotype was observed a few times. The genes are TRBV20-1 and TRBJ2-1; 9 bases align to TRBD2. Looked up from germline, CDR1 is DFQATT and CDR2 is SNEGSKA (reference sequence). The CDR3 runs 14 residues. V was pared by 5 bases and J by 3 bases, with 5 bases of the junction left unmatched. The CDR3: CSALTSGLYNEQFF. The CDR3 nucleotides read TGCAGTGCTTTGACTAGCGGACTCTACAATGAGCAGTTCTTC.